These 2 T cell receptor beta chains share one sample of origin, sequenced in a study of blood T cell repertoires in COVID-19. Assay: immunoSEQ multiplex PCR; the TCRdb copy retains only in-frame clones and omits some. The sample includes under 13,000 clones, 75% to 90% seen only once; the top ten take roughly 13%. Sequenced input: peripheral blood. The origin of the receptors is a human donor in a cohort sampled during active COVID-19.

The V and J genes are TRBV28 and TRBJ2-7; no definite D call. This CDR3 region has 14 residues. V was trimmed by 11 bases and J by 2 bases, leaving 19 bases between them. The germline gives CDR1 MDHEN, CDR2 SYDVKM. The CDR3 coding sequence is TGTGCCTCCTGGCCCGGCGGCTCCGCCTACGAGCAGTACTTC. This encodes CASWPGGSAYEQYF.

V usage is TRBV5-1 and J usage is TRBJ1-4; D call uncertain. The CDR3 length is 14 residues. CDR1 and CDR2 (germline): SGHRS, YFSETQ. V shed 0 bases and J shed 3 bases, with 6 bases lying between them. CDR3 bases: TGCGCCAGCAGCTTGGGCGGGGCTAATGAAAAACTGTTTTTT. Translation: CASSLGGANEKLFF.